The sequence of this TCR beta chain was determined in a study of T cells in Graves' hyperthyroidism and ophthalmopathy. General study points: Model output signaled ophthalmopathy a median 6.5 months ahead of onset.

The germline gives CDR1 SGHRS, CDR2 YFSETQ. The CDR3 loop spans 14 amino acids. As concerns this clonotype: The antigen is undetermined. One end of the junction varies from germline; a read error may be responsible.

Those with hyperthyroidism were 18 to 65 years old, newly diagnosed, and ill for under 2 months. Any patient presenting with uncontrolled infection, other autoimmune disease, pregnancy or lactation was left out. Researchers took RNA transcripts and amplified the TCR beta CDR3 regions from them. The TCR CDR3 was amplified in a first-round RT-PCR using the HTBI primer set. From the multiplex PCR reads, TCRdb called clonotypes with MiXCR, one entry per CDR3 protein. Here the sample spans hundreds of thousands of distinct CDR3 sequences, approximately 15% being singletons. The sequencing sample was made of blood. This sequence joins TRBV5-1 and TRBJ2-7; no reliable D call. This receptor was obtained from a woman in her late teens or twenties with Graves' hyperthyroidism. Written as DNA, the CDR3 is TGCGCCAGCAGCTTGGCCTTACGTATCTACGAGCAGTCCTTC. Its protein product is CASSLALRIYEQSF.